This paragraph covers one T cell receptor (beta chain) sequence. Individuals drawn from around 24 US areas were about 18 to 100 years old. Cohort 3 recovered donors had two negative PCRs, clearance, or symptom resolution. This entry comes from a study of blood T cell repertoires in COVID-19. Overall study context: Acute-phase and convalescent COVID-19 samples originated in the United States, Italy and Spain.

Produced via immunoSEQ multiplex PCR; TCRdb's table is partial and in-frame only. The top ten hold 7% to 10% of the sample, which has around 500,000 clones, 70% to 90% seen once. Germline V gene sequence: CDR1 MNHEY, CDR2 SMNVEV (reference sequence). Between the trimmed V and J ends, which lost 6 bases and 4 bases, there was a span of 14 bases. CDR3 length equals 14 residues. This receptor was obtained from an older woman who had recovered from COVID-19. The chain links TRBV27 to TRBJ2-3; D is perhaps TRBD2 (7 bases). The sample consisted of PBMCs or T cells enriched from blood (not recorded which). The CDR3 bases are TGTGCCAGCAGCAGGGAGGGGGGGCCAGATACGCAGTATTTT. This gives the protein CASSREGGPDTQYF.